The source of this T cell receptor (beta chain) is a study of blood T cell repertoires in COVID-19. Overall study context: Italy, Spain and the United States were the sources of the convalescent and acute COVID-19 samples. Nucleic acid was either cDNA or gDNA, and it came from T cells, B-cell-depleted T cells, or PBMCs.

In the authors' methods: Counts of nucleated cells, estimated from reference gene primer amplification, were obtained. Some clones are missing from TCRdb's copy, which holds only in-frame ones; the method was immunoSEQ multiplex PCR. That table gives V, J and clone size, and the DNA gave D and trimming. The sample holds approximately 13,000 clones, 60% to 75% seen once. CDR1 is KGHSH and CDR2 is LQKENI in the germline V gene. The CDR3 contains 15 residues. V dropped 4 bases and J dropped 5 bases, with 14 bases sitting between them. This chain connects TRBV18 to TRBJ2-2; D uncertain. The sequence derives from a man in his sixties or seventies with acute or convalescent COVID-19. Material for sequencing was peripheral blood. The chain's CDR3 is CASSHDDGETGELFF. The DNA of the CDR3 is TGTGCCAGCTCACACGATGACGGAGAAACCGGGGAGCTGTTTTTT.